This TCR beta chain was sequenced during a study of monozygotic twins with inflammatory bowel disease (dated by TCRdb to the late 2010s). For the study in its entirety: The full study comprised 28 monozygotic twin pairs: nine German pairs (four IBD-concordant, five IBD-discordant) and 19 IBD-discordant Danish pairs. Within discordant pairs, disease-associated traits were sought mainly by comparing IBD patients with their genetically identical healthy co-twins. Each individual had, on average, about 151 000 unique TCRalpha sequences and 181 000 unique TCRbeta sequences available for analysis.

The full study reports these points: Differing immunosuppressive treatments among patients may have added background noise and inter-individual variability to the repertoires. Measured by the inverse Simpson index, TCRbeta repertoire diversity was lower in IBD patients than in their healthy co-twins. Different T cell subtypes could not be distinguished in the analysis. No single strong signal or clonotype linked to IBD turned up in the results, so the idea that one exists was not supported. Repertoire similarity did not differ between concordant and discordant twins, possibly due to limited statistical power. Compared with healthy twins, IBD patients shared fewer clonotypes with other individuals, and the difference was most pronounced in patients with signs of disease activity.

To prepare the library, 5' RACE was applied. For each TCR library, 3,500 to 4,000 ng of total RNA was used. For each sample, cDNA synthesis with SMARTScribe reverse transcriptase was split into eight separate reactions. During cDNA synthesis, template switching was used to introduce unique molecular identifiers that contained a 6-nucleotide sample barcode. TCRalpha and TCRbeta cDNA was amplified in two nested PCRs of about 17 and 10 cycles, and bead purification was carried out after each PCR. Before amplification, the cDNA was treated with uracil DNA-glycosylase and purified using the QIAquick PCR purification kit. The second PCR was the step at which Illumina TruSeq-compatible adapters and sample-specific barcodes were added. Library quality and concentration were checked on TapeStation and Qubit, and libraries were pooled at 5 ng each. Sequencing of the pooled libraries was done on an Illumina HiSeq2500 single-index Rapid Run using custom sequencing primers and 2 x 100 bp reads. On the authors' methods: MiGEC version 1.2.6 was used for UMI-based consensus assembly to correct PCR and sequencing errors. MiXCR version 2.1.1 was used for V(D)J alignment, clonotype assembly and CDR3 extraction. Normalisation of gene usage, clonotype sharing and MAIT/NKT TCR abundance was achieved by analysing the top 1000, 10 000 and 20 000 clonotypes per sample. Diversity was computed as the inverse Simpson index with the vegan R package after downsampling to 27 000 UMIs. Paired Mann-Whitney U tests on discordant twin pairs were used, with Benjamini-Hochberg multiple-testing correction. TCRdb reprocessed the reads and lists each CDR3 protein sequence as a single entry, with no DNA. These V and J calls derive from TCRdb rather than the authors' analysis. This sample's table has entries for about 440,000 distinct CDR3 sequences. The biggest ten clones account for about 2.4% of the sample.

As concerns this clonotype: Its antigen has not been determined.

From each donor, an approximately 2.3 ml peripheral blood sample was drawn into PAXgene tubes and stored at -80 degrees C. Total RNA was isolated from whole blood with the PAXgene blood miRNA kit on an automated QIAcube, without T cell sorting. Peripheral blood from monozygotic twin pairs who were concordant or discordant for inflammatory bowel disease underwent deep TCRalpha and TCRbeta repertoire profiling using unique molecular barcoding. Smoking habits were recorded for all twin pairs, and each individual was classified as a current, former or never smoker. This clonotype originated in a human donor with ulcerative colitis or Crohn's disease, or a healthy co-twin of an affected twin (not recorded which). The sample consisted of blood.

The CDR3 in this case is CASSLVGQGIGYTF. The receptor chain draws on TRBV5-1 and TRBJ1-2; TCRdb outputs TRBD1, but without DNA this stays unchecked. The CDR3 sequence holds 14 residues, the cysteine and phenylalanine included. No DNA was logged. The CDR1 and CDR2 encoded by the germline V gene are SGHRS and YFSETQ.